This T cell receptor (beta chain) was obtained from a study of T-cell memory formation after mild COVID-19. TCRdb redid the calling of the 5' RACE reads with MiXCR, one entry per CDR3 protein. The sample has hundreds of thousands of distinct CDR3 sequences, about a fifth seen once. The V gene's germline CDR1 is MGHRA and CDR2 YSYEKL. The CDR3 runs to 13 residues. Trimming stripped 4 bases from V and 4 bases from J, with 8 bases between. Sequenced: PBMCs or a T cell subset sorted from them (not recorded which). The rearrangement links TRBV4-1 to TRBJ2-1, with no clear D. This sequence originates from an adult woman who had mild COVID-19 (a few samples of this study predate the infection). Cell type and time point are not known. CDR3 nucleotides: TGCGCCAGCAGCCGCAGACTGTACAATGAGCAGTTCTTC. It specifies CASSRRLYNEQFF.